One TCR beta chain is described in this entry. V lost 0 bases, J lost 3 bases, and 14 bases lay in between. Per the germline V gene, CDR1 is SGHRS and CDR2 is YFSETQ. The CDR3 is 16 residues long. Here immunoSEQ multiplex PCR was the method, and the copy in TCRdb shows in-frame clones only, minus some. The repertoire includes fewer than 100,000 clones, around nine tenths of them detected once, and over 0.25% sits in the top ten. The data were obtained in a study of technical replicates of blood from a handful of donors. Sequenced sample: T cells isolated from PBMCs. The chain employs TRBV5-1 and TRBJ2-3; TRBD1 is a possible D gene (6 bases). This TCR came from a human donor in good health. The CDR3 nucleotides read TGCGCCAGCAGCTTGGGTACAGGGTCATCAACAGATACGCAGTATTTT. It codes for CASSLGTGSSTDTQYF.